This TCR beta chain was obtained from a study of cytomegalovirus exposure and HLA in healthy donors. The wider study: An earlier analysis found roughly 100 million unique TCR beta sequences from approximately 190 million T cells.

The germline gives CDR1 SGHNT, CDR2 YYREEE (reference sequence). The ends lost 4 bases at V and 4 bases at J; junction bases unmatched: 5. CDR3 length equals 14 residues. PCR used 60 Vbeta primers and 13 Jbeta primers. TCRdb's copy holds only in-frame clones and misses some; the assay was immunoSEQ multiplex PCR. The sample shows around 110,000 clones, about 68% of them seen only once. The receptor comes from a woman aged 40 to 50 in good health and CMV-seropositive. The chain joins TRBV5-4 to TRBJ1-2; 9 bases are shared with TRBD1. The sample comprised PBMCs. CDR3 in amino acids: CASSPQGALYGYTF. Here the CDR3 DNA reads TGTGCCAGCAGCCCACAGGGGGCGCTCTATGGCTACACCTTC. The complete variable domain, with remaining parts taken from reference TRBV5-4 and TRBJ1-2, reads ETGVTQSPTHLIKTRGQQVTLRCSSQSGHNTVSWYQQALGQGPQFIFQYYREEENGRGNFPPRFSGLQFPNYSSELNVNALELDDSALYLCASSPQGALYGYTFGSGTRLTVV.